This T cell receptor (beta chain) was obtained from a study of long-term antiretroviral therapy in people with HIV. Study in general: The 2015 immediate-ART recommendation was preceded by the earliest samples by about a decade.

V was pared by 0 bases and J by 3 bases, with 5 bases of the junction left unmatched. Germline V gene data show CDR1 as KGHSH and CDR2 as LQKENI. This CDR3 region has 17 residues. Study-level results: Documentation of ART adherence, viral resistance or therapy changes was absent.

Sequencing relied on immunoSEQ assay v3.0, run at survey level. Generated by immunoSEQ multiplex PCR, the TCRdb table keeps only in-frame clones and is missing some. Found here are 20,000 or so clones, more than 75% of them singletons; the top ten hold about 10%. With respect to this clone: The antigen is unknown.

The sequences come from unsorted PBMCs, collected 0.5 years after starting antiretroviral therapy. This clonotype was sampled from a man in his forties with HIV. The chain couples TRBV18 to TRBJ2-2, with TRBD2 matching 9 bases. As DNA, the CDR3 is TGTGCCAGCTCACCACCCGCTAGCGGGAAGTACACCGGGGAGCTGTTTTTT. This gives the protein CASSPPASGKYTGELFF.